Included here is one T cell receptor (beta chain) sequence, with context. What it binds is not known. These data are taken from a study of T cell repertoires in cytomegalovirus infection. Study context: Matching HLA type, along with CMV infection, was indicated by public TCR beta signatures.

General study results and limits: Ex vivo, HLA-C-restricted CMV-specific TCR beta clonotypes prevailed over the rest of the response. Carriers of CMV plus the relevant HLA were identified by cumulative public TCR beta family frequency.

From germline, CDR1 is MDHEN and CDR2 SYDVKM. The CDR3 runs 14 residues. The V end lost 2 bases, the J end lost 4 bases, and 11 bases lay between the germline ends. MiXCR was run by TCRdb on the reads, yielding one entry per CDR3 protein. The repertoire includes about 740,000 distinct CDR3 sequences, roughly 35% of them detected once, and 2.5% to 3% sits in the top ten. The source is a human donor in good health (CMV status not recorded). Some clones in this sample may be carry-over from other donors' samples. The gene calls are TRBV28 and TRBJ1-1; perhaps TRBD1 as D (5 bases). Sequenced material: PBMCs. The CDR3 nucleotides are TGTGCCAGCAGTTTAGGAGGGGCGATCACTGAAGCTTTCTTT. This encodes CASSLGGAITEAFF.